A selection of T cell receptor beta chains follows, all from one sample in a study of a mutant IDH1 vaccine in newly diagnosed glioma. Produced via immunoSEQ multiplex PCR; TCRdb's table is partial and in-frame only. The table has about 92,000 clones, around four fifths seen once; the top ten hold 7.4%. The sequencing here drew on PBMCs, taken from a glioma patient treated with radiotherapy, temozolomide or both. These receptors originate from a woman aged 50 to 60 with glioma. The CDR3 runs from the conserved cysteine through the conserved F or W. D genes are given only for firm matches. Clone size is not always given. Where it is, it says once, few, many or a class for expanded clones.

clone size	V gene	D gene	J gene	CDR3 DNA	CDR3 protein
.	TRBV29-1	TRBD1	TRBJ1-1	TGCAGCGTTGATAAGGGACAGGGAGGGATGAACACTGAAGCTTTCTTT	CSVDKGQGGMNTEAFF
.	TRBV7-9	TRBD1	TRBJ2-5	TGTGCCAGCAGCTTAGTTGAGACAGGGGCGGGTGAGACCCAGTACTTC	CASSLVETGAGETQYF
.	TRBV7-9	.	TRBJ1-1	TGTGCCAGCAGCAGTTCCACTGAAGCTTTCTTT	CASSSSTEAFF
.	TRBV10-3	.	TRBJ1-3	TGTGCCATCATGGGGAACTCTGGAAACACCATATATTTT	CAIMGNSGNTIYF
.	TRBV9	.	TRBJ2-7	TGTGCCAGCAGCGTAGGGGGGTTAGGCGAGCAGTACTTC	CASSVGGLGEQYF
.	TRBV5-1	.	TRBJ2-2	TGCGCCAGCAGCCCGTTTGGGACCGCGCGGAACACCGGGGAGCTGTTTTTT	CASSPFGTARNTGELFF
.	TRBV2	TRBD1	TRBJ1-5	TGTGCCAGCAACCGGGACAGGGGGCAGCCCCAGCATTTT	CASNRDRGQPQHF
.	TRBV19	.	TRBJ2-7	TGTGCCAGTAGTATAGCCGCGGGGTACCGCTACGAGCAGTACTTC	CASSIAAGYRYEQYF
.	TRBV5-1	.	TRBJ2-5	TGCGCCAGCAGCTCAGGGGGGGGGTGGCAAGAGACCCAGTACTTC	CASSSGGGWQETQYF
.	TRBV5-1	TRBD1	TRBJ2-1	TGCGCCAGCAGCTGGGGACAGGGGGTTATCAATGAGCAGTTCTTC	CASSWGQGVINEQFF
once	TRBV7-9	.	TRBJ2-3	TGTGCCAGCAGCTTAGAATACAGTCTAGGGACAGATACGCAGTATTTT	CASSLEYSLGTDTQYF
.	TRBV10-3	.	TRBJ2-3	TGTGCCATCAGTGAGAGGCTAGCCGGCGCAGATACGCAGTATTTT	CAISERLAGADTQYF
.	TRBV6-1	TRBD2	TRBJ2-3	TGTGCCAGCAGTGAGCTAAGCGGGGGGGCCACAGATACGCAGTATTTT	CASSELSGGATDTQYF
.	TRBV5-8	.	TRBJ2-4	TGTGCCAGCAGCTTGGTTGGGCAATTAGCCAAAAACATTCAGTACTTC	CASSLVGQLAKNIQYF
once	TRBV7-7	.	TRBJ1-4	TGTGCCAGCAGCCCAAATCTGGGATTAGGTGAAAAACTGTTTTTT	CASSPNLGLGEKLFF
.	TRBV12-5	.	TRBJ1-4	TGTGCTAGTGGGCGGGGGACCGCTAATGAAAAACTGTTTTTT	CASGRGTANEKLFF
once	TRBV5-4	.	TRBJ2-2	TGTGCCGGTCAAAACACCGGGGAGCTGTTTTTT	CAGQNTGELFF
.	TRBV7-2	.	TRBJ2-7	TGTGCCAGCAGCTTTCCGGGAGAGCAGTACTTC	CASSFPGEQYF
once	TRBV15	TRBD1	TRBJ1-3	TGTGCCACCAGCAGAGCCGGGACAGGGTCGGCAGGCACCATATATTTT	CATSRAGTGSAGTIYF
.	TRBV28	TRBD1	TRBJ1-2	TGTGCCAGCAGGTCCACGGACAGGGTTTATGGCTACACCTTC	CASRSTDRVYGYTF
.	TRBV5-4	TRBD2	TRBJ2-5	TGTGCCAGCAGCCCACGTGAAGGAGGCGGGGGCCAAGAGACCCAGTACTTC	CASSPREGGGGQETQYF
.	TRBV7-9	.	TRBJ2-2	TGTGCCAGCAGCTTATATCGCCCGGCGAACACCGGGGAGCTGTTTTTT	CASSLYRPANTGELFF
.	TRBV12-5	.	TRBJ2-7	TGTGCTAGTGCCCTGGGGAGCTCCTACGAGCAGTACTTC	CASALGSSYEQYF
.	TRBV10-3	.	TRBJ1-4	TGTGCCATCAGTGCGGGGGATACAACTAATGAAAAACTGTTTTTT	CAISAGDTTNEKLFF
.	TRBV4-3	.	TRBJ1-4	TGCGCCAGCAGCCAAGAACGGGGTGCAGCTAATGAAAAACTGTTTTTT	CASSQERGAANEKLFF
.	TRBV30	.	TRBJ1-4	TGTGCCTGGAGGGCCGGGACACTCAGTCATGAAAAACTGTTTTTT	CAWRAGTLSHEKLFF